The 26 T cell receptor beta chains below come from one sample, sequenced in a study of cytomegalovirus exposure and HLA in healthy donors (dated by TCRdb to 2017 to 2019). Library creation used the immunoSEQ multiplex PCR assay. TCRdb took this table from immuneACCESS and kept in-frame rearrangements with V and J called. Such tables lack part of the clones; where checked against another copy, unresolved V genes explain under half of the gap, and the rest is unexplained. This sample is represented by tens of thousands of clones; approximately 94% of them were singletons. Around 4.5% of the sample rests with the top ten. Sequenced material: PBMCs. All receptors come from a young man in good health and CMV-seropositive.

V and J are TRBV4-3 and TRBJ2-3; 9 bases match TRBD2. Per germline, CDR1 LGHNA and CDR2 YSLEER. V trimming: 0 bases; J trimming: 2 bases; junction bases outside the gene matches: 12. The CDR3 has 19 amino acids. The CDR3 sequence is CASSQDLAGGVEYTDTQYF. DNA of the CDR3: TGCGCCAGCAGCCAAGACCTGGCGGGAGGGGTGGAGTACACAGATACGCAGTATTTT.

The rearrangement joins TRBV11-2 to TRBJ1-3; the match to TRBD1 covers 12 bases. From germline, CDR1 is SGHAT and CDR2 FQNNGV. The V segment lost 0 bases and the J segment 1 base; nucleotides outside the gene matches: 10. CDR3 length: 20 residues. CDR3 amino acids: CASSLDSGTGGFRSGNTIYF. The CDR3 DNA sequence: TGTGCCAGCAGCTTAGATTCCGGGACAGGGGGCTTTCGGTCTGGAAACACCATATATTTT.

J is TRBJ2-7 and V is TRBV28; D not resolved. Germline V gene sequence: CDR1 MDHEN, CDR2 SYDVKM. This CDR3 is built from 13 residues. The germline V and J ends were trimmed by 2 bases and 3 bases, with 8 bases remaining between them. The CDR3 bases are TGTGCCAGCAGTTTACCCCGAGGCTACGAGCAGTACTTC. Its translation is CASSLPRGYEQYF.

The rearrangement joins TRBV27 to TRBJ2-7; 10 bases align to TRBD2. This CDR3 has 14 amino acids. Trimming at V came to 6 bases and at J to 3 bases, leaving 5 bases not matched to a gene. Germline CDR1 and CDR2: MNHEY and SMNVEV (reference sequence). The CDR3 nucleotides are TGTGCCAGCAGAAAGCTAGCGGGAGACTACGAGCAGTACTTC. It codes for CASRKLAGDYEQYF.

This clone has only a few counts. This chain links TRBV9 with TRBJ1-1, with TRBD1 matching over 7 bases. V was pared by 7 bases and J by 2 bases, with 5 bases of the junction left unmatched. The CDR3 covers 13 residues. Germline values: CDR1 SGDLS, CDR2 YYNGEE. This CDR3 reads CASSNRGNTEAFF. The DNA of the CDR3 is TGTGCCAGCTCTAACAGGGGCAACACTGAAGCTTTCTTT.

The chain combines TRBV4-2 with TRBJ2-3; tentatively, D is TRBD2 (6 bases). Germline V gives CDR1 LGHNA, CDR2 YNFKEQ. The length of the CDR3 is 17 residues. Trimming pared 3 bases from V and 3 bases from J, leaving 19 bases between. The CDR3 region has the DNA TGTGCCAGCAGCCAGGAAGCGCCGGGAGCGCCGACAGATACGCAGTATTTT. Its protein product is CASSQEAPGAPTDTQYF.

The chain uses TRBV7-3 and TRBJ2-3; 7 bases are shared with TRBD2. From germline, CDR1 is SGHTA and CDR2 FQGTGA. The CDR3 sequence is 15 residues long. With V trimmed by 5 bases and J by 6 bases, 11 bases remained unmatched. The CDR3 coding sequence is TGTGCCAGCAGCCCCGTGGGGGGAGGGCCCGATACGCAGTATTTT. This codes for CASSPVGGGPDTQYF.

The V call is TRBV29-1, the J call TRBJ2-3; D not certain. CDR1 SQVTM and CDR2 ANQGSEA come from the germline V gene. The CDR3 spans 12 residues. Trimming stripped 4 bases from V and 0 bases from J, with 5 bases between. Here the CDR3 reads CSVARSTDTQYF. CDR3 in DNA: TGCAGCGTTGCGCGTAGCACAGATACGCAGTATTTT.

The chain uses TRBV5-8 and TRBJ2-7; TRBD1 matches 9 bases. This CDR3 has 15 residues. Trimming cost V 3 bases and J 5 bases; bases outside gene matches: 9. Germline CDR1 reads SGHTS; CDR2 reads YDEGEE. CDR3 loop: CASSSPGQGSHEQYF. The CDR3 coding sequence is TGTGCCAGCAGCTCTCCGGGACAGGGTTCCCACGAGCAGTACTTC.

The chain is built from TRBV4-1 and TRBJ2-5, with 11 bases lining up with TRBD2. Trimming took 7 bases from V and 2 from J; bases not matched to a gene: 6. There are 15 residues in the CDR3. Looked up from germline, CDR1 is MGHRA and CDR2 is YSYEKL. The CDR3 loop reads CASTRGLAAQETQYF. In DNA, the CDR3 is TGCGCCAGCACGAGGGGACTAGCGGCACAAGAGACCCAGTACTTC.

The J gene is TRBJ1-4, the V gene TRBV6-6; 7 nucleotides align to TRBD1. V lost 6 bases and J lost 5; bases outside the gene matches: 6. The CDR3 consists of 14 residues. CDR1 is MNHNY and CDR2 is SVGAGI in the germline V gene (reference sequence). The CDR3 region is CASRQTGLNEKLFF. In DNA, the CDR3 is TGTGCCAGCAGACAGACAGGGCTAAATGAAAAACTGTTTTTT.

V and J are TRBV5-1 and TRBJ2-7, with 9 bases matching TRBD1. Looked up from germline, CDR1 is SGHRS and CDR2 is YFSETQ. Trimming removed 3 bases from V and 0 bases from J; junction bases left unmatched: 13. This CDR3 spans 18 amino acids. Written as DNA, the CDR3 is TGCGCCAGCAGCTATCGCATAACAGGGGGCATAGGCTCCTACGAGCAGTACTTC. Translating it yields CASSYRITGGIGSYEQYF.

The chain joins TRBV27 to TRBJ1-6, with 8 bases fitting TRBD1. Germline-derived CDR1 and CDR2 are MNHEY and SMNVEV (reference sequence). CDR3 length: 17 residues. V trimming: 4 bases; J trimming: 6 bases; junction bases outside the gene matches: 11. The CDR3 nucleotides are TGTGCCAGCAGTTCCACCGCAGGGGGCCCTGGTAATTCACCCCTCCACTTT. This codes for CASSSTAGGPGNSPLHF.

The genes are TRBV9 and TRBJ1-2, with 8 bases identical to TRBD1. Germline CDR1 SGDLS, CDR2 YYNGEE. V was clipped by 4 bases and J by 4 bases; unmatched bases: 3. The CDR3 runs 13 residues. CDR3 DNA: TGTGCCAGCAGCCCAGGACAGGGCTATGGCTACACCTTC. It yields the protein CASSPGQGYGYTF.

The rearrangement links TRBV5-6 to TRBJ2-7; maybe TRBD1 (6 bases). Germline CDR1 and CDR2: SGHDT and YYEEEE. V gave up 1 base and J gave up 4 bases, with 12 bases separating them. This CDR3 comprises 14 residues. The CDR3 loop reads CASSLRTEKYEQYF. CDR3 in DNA: TGTGCCAGCAGCTTGAGGACAGAAAAGTACGAGCAGTACTTC.

The rearrangement uses TRBV2 and TRBJ2-1, with 7 bases that match TRBD2. Germline V gives CDR1 SNHLY, CDR2 FYNNEI. This CDR3 spans 15 amino acids. Unmatched junction bases numbered 5, after V lost 6 bases and J lost 0 bases. CDR3 amino acids: CASSRLAVSYNEQFF. In DNA, the CDR3 is TGTGCCAGCAGCCGTCTAGCGGTCTCCTACAATGAGCAGTTCTTC.

The chain combines TRBV27 with TRBJ2-3, with D unresolved. Trimming removed 5 bases at V and 2 bases at J, with 11 bases between. The length of the CDR3 is 14 residues. Per germline, CDR1 MNHEY and CDR2 SMNVEV (reference sequence). CDR3 DNA: TGTGCCAGCAGTCCGACTGGTGACACAGATACGCAGTATTTT. Protein: CASSPTGDTDTQYF.

This clone was seen just once. V gene TRBV18 combines with J gene TRBJ2-1; 13 bases align to TRBD2. CDR3 length: 16 amino acids. V was pared by 3 bases and J by 7 bases, with 6 bases of the junction left unmatched. Germline CDR1 is KGHSH and CDR2 is LQKENI. The CDR3, as DNA: TGTGCCAGCTCACCGCCTGGACTAGCGGGGGAGAATGAGCAGTTCTTC. Amino acids: CASSPPGLAGENEQFF.

The chain carries TRBV6-5 and TRBJ1-5, with 8 bases matching TRBD1. The CDR3 is made up of 15 amino acids. The V gene end was trimmed by 6 bases and the J gene end by 4 bases; junction bases not matched to a gene: 8. CDR1 MNHEY and CDR2 SVGAGI come from the germline V gene. The CDR3 sequence: CASRRDRYGNQPQHF. CDR3 bases: TGTGCCAGCAGACGGGACAGGTACGGGAATCAGCCCCAGCATTTT.

The rearrangement joins TRBV6-5 to TRBJ2-1, with D possibly being TRBD2 (5 bases). V gave up 0 bases and J gave up 7 bases, with 7 bases separating them. The CDR3 contains 13 residues. Germline V gene lookup returns CDR1 MNHEY and CDR2 SVGAGI. CDR3 nucleotide sequence: TGTGCCAGCAGTTACTCGACGGGGAATGAGCAGTTCTTC. It specifies CASSYSTGNEQFF.

This sequence joins TRBV6-5 and TRBJ1-1, with TRBD1 as a possible D gene (6 bases). The CDR3 consists of 13 residues. V lost 6 bases, J lost 3 bases, and 11 bases lay in between. Germline CDR1 and CDR2: MNHEY and SVGAGI. This CDR3 is CASRYTGYTEAFF. The CDR3, as DNA: TGTGCCAGCAGGTACACAGGGTACACTGAAGCTTTCTTT.

Only one count was recorded for this clone. The J gene is TRBJ2-5, the V gene TRBV4-2; possibly TRBD1 for D (6 bases). V gave up 4 bases and J gave up 1 base, with 16 bases separating them. CDR1 is LGHNA, CDR2 YNFKEQ, per germline. The CDR3 sequence is 16 residues long. The CDR3 DNA is TGTGCCAGCAGCCCAGGGAAGGGACAAGCCCAAGAGACCCAGTACTTC. Protein sequence: CASSPGKGQAQETQYF.

The V and J genes are TRBV4-1 and TRBJ1-2; 10 nucleotides match TRBD1. Germline V CDR1 and CDR2: MGHRA, YSYEKL. This CDR3 has 18 amino acids. The junction had 12 bases not matched to a gene; V was cut back by 2 bases and J by 3 bases. The CDR3 coding sequence is TGCGCCAGCAGCCAAAAACCGGGACAGGGGCATCTTTACTATGGCTACACCTTC. It yields the protein CASSQKPGQGHLYYGYTF.

CDR3 nucleotides: TGTGCCAGCAGCCAAGGCGGTAGACAGGGGGCTGGTTCACCCCTCCACTTT. Protein product: CASSQGGRQGAGSPLHF. This chain uses TRBV4-2 with TRBJ1-6; 10 bases fit TRBD1. V lost 1 base to trimming and J lost 9 bases; unmatched junction nucleotides: 9. The CDR3 loop spans 17 amino acids. Germline lookup yields CDR1 LGHNA and CDR2 YNFKEQ.

The chain employs TRBV28 and TRBJ2-7; D may be TRBD1 (5 bases). The V gene lost 1 base and the J gene lost 2 bases, with 18 bases spanning the gap. This CDR3 is built from 17 residues. CDR1 MDHEN and CDR2 SYDVKM come from the germline V gene. The CDR3 DNA sequence: TGTGCCAGCAGTTTATTGGGCGCGACAGCCCAAGCCTACGAGCAGTACTTC. Translation: CASSLLGATAQAYEQYF.

The genes are TRBV6-1 and TRBJ2-2, with 7 positions matching TRBD1. Germline CDR1 MNHNS, CDR2 SASEGT. V was pared by 6 bases and J by 6 bases, with 7 bases of the junction left unmatched. The CDR3 consists of 14 residues. The CDR3 bases are TGTGCCAGCAGGGAACAGGGGCGGCCCGGGGAGCTGTTTTTT. Residues: CASREQGRPGELFF.